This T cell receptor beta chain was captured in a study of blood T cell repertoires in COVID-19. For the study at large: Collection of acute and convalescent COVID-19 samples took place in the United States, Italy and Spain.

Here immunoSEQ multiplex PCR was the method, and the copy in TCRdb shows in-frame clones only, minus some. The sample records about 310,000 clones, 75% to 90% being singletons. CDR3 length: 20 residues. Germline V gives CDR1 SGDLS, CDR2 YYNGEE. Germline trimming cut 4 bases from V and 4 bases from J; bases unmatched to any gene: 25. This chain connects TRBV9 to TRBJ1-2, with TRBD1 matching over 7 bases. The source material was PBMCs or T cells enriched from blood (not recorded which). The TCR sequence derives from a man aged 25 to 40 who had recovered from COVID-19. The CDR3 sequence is CASSHSAKPDRSGSFYGYTF. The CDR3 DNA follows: TGTGCCAGCAGCCACTCCGCTAAACCGGACAGGTCGGGCTCGTTCTATGGCTACACCTTC.